Presented here are 21 T cell receptor beta chains from one specimen sequenced in a study of blood T cell repertoires in COVID-19. Clones were sequenced by immunoSEQ multiplex PCR, and TCRdb holds only the in-frame ones, with some missing. The repertoire consists of roughly 330,000 clones, with about 87% occurring once and the leading ten covering under 5.5%. Sequenced sample: PBMCs or T cells enriched from blood (not recorded which). The receptors come from a woman in her thirties who had recovered from COVID-19.

The chain is built from TRBV19 and TRBJ1-1, with TRBD1 as a possible D gene (5 bases). Per germline, CDR1 LNHDA and CDR2 SQIVND (reference sequence). V lost 3 bases and J 4 bases, leaving 12 bases between the germline ends. This CDR3 region has 14 residues. In nucleotides, the CDR3 is TGTGCCAGTAGTATGGTAGGAGGGGTCACTGAAGCTTTCTTT. Amino acids: CASSMVGGVTEAFF.

The chain carries TRBV19 and TRBJ1-2; D is perhaps TRBD1 (5 bases). The V end lost 4 bases, the J end lost 3 bases, and 15 bases lay between the germline ends. The germline gives CDR1 LNHDA, CDR2 SQIVND (reference sequence). This CDR3 region has 15 residues. The CDR3 nucleotides read TGTGCCAGTAGTACCTCCGCAGGGTCATACTATGGCTACACCTTC. Protein product: CASSTSAGSYYGYTF.

The chain employs TRBV4-3 and TRBJ1-1; D is ambiguous. The CDR3 covers 15 residues. Trimming removed 1 base from V and 5 bases from J, with 14 bases in between. Germline CDR1 reads LGHNA; CDR2 reads YSLEER. DNA of the CDR3: TGCGCCAGCAGCCAAGGTAGGGAGATGAGAACTGAAGCTTTCTTT. Translated, it gives CASSQGREMRTEAFF.

The chain recombines TRBV15 with TRBJ1-2; maybe TRBD1 (6 bases). The V end was cut by 1 base, the J end by 1 base, with 10 bases between. The germline V gene has CDR1 LNHNV and CDR2 YYDKDF (reference sequence). This CDR3 is 15 amino acids long. The CDR3 DNA follows: TGTGCCACCAGCAGAGGAGGGGGGGGTAACTATGGCTACACCTTC. Residues: CATSRGGGGNYGYTF.

The chain combines TRBV5-1 with TRBJ2-5; 10 bases align to TRBD1. V lost 3 bases to trimming and J lost 5 bases; unmatched junction nucleotides: 7. This CDR3 contains 15 residues. Germline assignment: CDR1 SGHRS and CDR2 YFSETQ. The CDR3 reads CASSWRTGGQETQYF. In nucleotides, the CDR3 is TGCGCCAGCAGCTGGAGGACAGGGGGTCAGGAGACCCAGTACTTC.

V is TRBV19 and J is TRBJ1-5; 10 positions match TRBD1. The CDR3 runs 13 residues. The V and J ends lost 6 bases and 6 bases, in that order; junction bases with no gene match: 2. Per the germline V gene, CDR1 is LNHDA and CDR2 is SQIVND (reference sequence). The CDR3 is CASSGTGVQPQHF. CDR3 DNA sequence: TGTGCCAGTAGCGGGACAGGGGTTCAGCCCCAGCATTTT.

This chain links TRBV5-5 with TRBJ1-2; TRBD1 is a possible D gene (5 bases). Germline V gene data show CDR1 as SGHKS and CDR2 as YYEKEE (reference sequence). Trimming shortened V by 5 bases and J by 2 bases, and 16 bases separated the two germline ends. The CDR3 runs 15 residues. As DNA, the CDR3 is TGTGCCAGCAGTCCCGCTTTGGGGGGAAACTATGGCTACACCTTC. Its translation is CASSPALGGNYGYTF.

V usage is TRBV18 and J usage is TRBJ2-5; D is perhaps TRBD1 (5 bases). The CDR3 extends over 16 amino acids. The V and J ends lost 7 bases and 4 bases respectively, with 22 bases between them. The germline V gene encodes CDR1 KGHSH and CDR2 LQKENI. The CDR3 sequence: CASFKLDARQTETQYF. The CDR3 DNA follows: TGTGCCAGCTTCAAACTGGACGCCAGACAGACAGAGACCCAGTACTTC.

This chain links TRBV6-1 with TRBJ1-6; TRBD1 matches 12 bases. CDR3 length: 16 amino acids. Trimming cost V 3 bases and J 7 bases; bases outside gene matches: 4. Germline loops: CDR1 MNHNS, CDR2 SASEGT. CDR3 residues: CASSEGQGAGNSPLHF. The DNA of the CDR3 is TGTGCCAGCAGTGAGGGACAGGGGGCTGGAAATTCACCCCTCCACTTT.

CDR3 in DNA: TGTGCCAGCAGCCCCCACTTGGGCAATCAGCCCCAGCATTTT. Translating gives CASSPHLGNQPQHF. The chain uses TRBV28 and TRBJ1-5; unclear D gene. CDR3 length: 14 residues. Germline CDR1 reads MDHEN; CDR2 reads SYDVKM. Deletions cut 6 bases from V and 2 bases from J, with 11 bases between. Drawing the rest from reference TRBV28 and TRBJ1-5, the complete variable domain is DVKVTQSSRYLVKRTGEKVFLECVQDMDHENMFWYRQDPGLGLRLIYFSYDVKMKEKGDIPEGYSVSREKKERFSLILESASTNQTSMYLCASSPHLGNQPQHFGDGTRLSIL.

This chain joins TRBV5-6 and TRBJ2-3, with no clear D. Germline-derived CDR1 and CDR2 are SGHDT and YYEEEE. V gave up 0 bases and J gave up 1 base, with 6 bases separating them. This CDR3 has 14 amino acids. CDR3 DNA sequence: TGTGCCAGCAGCTTGGGGCCAGGCACAGATACGCAGTATTTT. Protein product: CASSLGPGTDTQYF.

V usage is TRBV6-5 and J usage is TRBJ2-3; 12 nucleotides line up with TRBD2. The CDR3 has 13 residues. The germline CDR1 and CDR2 sequences are MNHEY and SVGAGI. With V trimmed by 6 bases and J by 5 bases, 0 bases remained unmatched. The CDR3 bases are TGTGCCAGCAGGACTAGCGGGAGAGATACGCAGTATTTT. Residues: CASRTSGRDTQYF.

The chain has TRBV2 and TRBJ1-4; D possibly corresponds to TRBD1 (5 bases). Trimming removed 0 bases at V and 8 bases at J, with 13 bases between. Germline-derived CDR1 and CDR2 are SNHLY and FYNNEI. CDR3 size: 15 residues. The CDR3 loop reads CASSEAPTGQEKLFF. The DNA of the CDR3 is TGTGCCAGCAGTGAAGCCCCCACAGGTCAGGAAAAACTGTTTTTT.

The chain combines TRBV9 with TRBJ2-6; no clear D gene. The V gene's germline CDR1 is SGDLS and CDR2 YYNGEE. V was cut by 0 bases and J by 0 bases, with 7 bases left in between. The CDR3 is 16 amino acids. The CDR3 here is CASSVGSSSGANVLTF. CDR3 nucleotide sequence: TGTGCCAGCAGCGTAGGGAGTAGCTCTGGGGCCAACGTCCTGACTTTC.

The chain recombines TRBV9 with TRBJ1-6, with a tentative D call TRBD1 (6 bases). This CDR3 is built from 14 residues. V was trimmed by 3 bases and J by 8 bases, leaving 12 bases between them. Germline V gene sequence: CDR1 SGDLS, CDR2 YYNGEE. The CDR3 here is CASSAQDSYSPLHF. CDR3 coding DNA: TGTGCCAGCAGCGCCCAGGACAGCTATTCACCCCTCCACTTT.

The rearrangement links TRBV28 to TRBJ1-5; unclear D gene. Germline V gene sequence: CDR1 MDHEN, CDR2 SYDVKM. The V end lost 4 bases, the J end lost 0 bases, and 22 bases lay between the germline ends. The CDR3 sequence is 19 residues long. CDR3 region: CASSYPLRVHSYSNQPQHF. The CDR3 coding sequence is TGTGCCAGCAGTTATCCCCTGCGCGTGCACAGCTATAGCAATCAGCCCCAGCATTTT.

The V call is TRBV10-3, the J call TRBJ1-1; D perhaps matches TRBD1 (5 bases). With 4 bases removed from V and 0 bases from J, the gap between germline ends came to 6 bases. Germline V gene data show CDR1 as ENHRY and CDR2 as SYGVKD. The CDR3 extends over 13 amino acids. The CDR3 reads CAISGQLNTEAFF. As DNA, the CDR3 is TGTGCCATCAGTGGACAGTTGAACACTGAAGCTTTCTTT.

Notes on this clone: Its ends do not fully match the called genes, so a read error is possible. The chain employs TRBV7-2 and TRBJ1-2, with D tentatively TRBD1 (5 bases). The CDR3 sequence is 14 residues long. In germline, CDR1 is SGHTA, CDR2 FQGNSA. CDR3 sequence: CAGSPDGGNYGYTF. CDR3 coding DNA: TGTGCCGGCAGCCCCGATGGGGGGAACTATGGCTACACCTTC.

This chain joins TRBV7-9 and TRBJ1-2, with unresolved D. V lost 3 bases and J lost 1, with 9 bases in between. Germline V gene sequence: CDR1 SEHNR, CDR2 FQNEAQ (reference sequence). The CDR3 consists of 14 residues. The CDR3 DNA is TGTGCCAGCAGCTTGAGTTACAGTAACTATGGCTACACCTTC. Residues: CASSLSYSNYGYTF.

The chain couples TRBV27 to TRBJ1-1; 9 nucleotides align to TRBD1. This CDR3 is 12 amino acids long. With V trimmed by 5 bases and J by 10 bases, 5 bases remained unmatched. CDR1 is MNHEY, CDR2 SMNVEV, per germline (reference sequence). CDR3 loop: CASSPDRGRAFF. The CDR3, as DNA: TGTGCCAGCAGTCCAGACAGGGGGAGAGCTTTCTTT.

The genes are TRBV30 and TRBJ2-2; the D gene is possibly TRBD2 (6 bases). The germline V gene has CDR1 GTSNPN and CDR2 SVGIG (reference sequence). With 4 bases removed from V and 7 bases from J, the gap between germline ends came to 10 bases. The length of the CDR3 is 12 residues. The CDR3 loop is CAWKRGNGELFF. For the CDR3, the DNA is TGTGCCTGGAAACGGGGGAACGGGGAGCTGTTTTTT.